This T cell receptor beta chain derives from a study of OX40 agonist ivuxolimab in advanced cancers. The protocol was immunoSEQ multiplex PCR, while the TCRdb copy is restricted to in-frame clones and leaves out a portion. The table lists fewer than 55,000 clones, 75% to 85% of them singletons, with 0.69% in the top ten. The V gene's germline CDR1 is LNHDA and CDR2 SQIVND (reference sequence). V trimming: 7 bases; J trimming: 4 bases; junction bases outside the gene matches: 10. This CDR3 region has 15 residues. The receptor was derived from an adult with an advanced solid tumor such as melanoma, head and neck, liver or kidney cancer. Sequenced here: CD4+ or CD8+ T cells sorted from blood, sampled in a trial of the OX40 agonist ivuxolimab. The V call is TRBV19, the J call TRBJ1-5, with TRBD1 identical over 7 bases. CDR3 nucleotides: TGTGCCAGTACCCCACGAAGGGGGCCTAATCAGCCCCAGCATTTT. The encoded protein is CASTPRRGPNQPQHF.